These 30 T cell receptor beta chains came from one sample sequenced in a study of cytotoxic CD8 clonotypes in ibrutinib-treated CLL. Only in-frame clones appear in the TCRdb table, and some are missing; sequencing was by immunoSEQ multiplex PCR. The table lists about 200,000 clones, 70% to 75% of them singletons. The sequenced sample was PBMCs, obtained after 12 months of ibrutinib treatment. These receptors were collected from a human donor with chronic lymphocytic leukemia.

This clone showed up just a few times. The rearrangement joins TRBV5-1 to TRBJ1-3; 7 bases are shared with TRBD1. V was clipped by 3 bases and J by 4 bases; unmatched bases: 7. The germline V gene has CDR1 SGHRS and CDR2 YFSETQ. The CDR3 runs 15 residues. The CDR3 DNA is TGCGCCAGCAGCTCGACAGGGTCACCCGGAAACACCATATATTTT. It yields the protein CASSSTGSPGNTIYF.

The count of this clone is one. The genes are TRBV27 and TRBJ2-5, with TRBD1 matching over 9 bases. The CDR3 runs 17 residues. Per the germline V gene, CDR1 is MNHEY and CDR2 is SMNVEV (reference sequence). V lost 6 bases to trimming and J lost 4 bases; unmatched junction nucleotides: 15. The CDR3 nucleotides read TGTGCCAGCAGCAACCTGGGGACAGGGCCCGGGGGAGAGACCCAGTACTTC. Its protein product is CASSNLGTGPGGETQYF.

The CDR3 reads CAWSQTGYEQYF. The CDR3, as DNA: TGTGCCTGGAGCCAAACAGGCTACGAGCAGTACTTC. The chain couples TRBV30 to TRBJ2-7; D perhaps matches TRBD1 (5 bases). The V end lost 3 bases, the J end lost 3 bases, and 9 bases lay between the germline ends. CDR3 length: 12 amino acids. Germline-derived CDR1 and CDR2 are GTSNPN and SVGIG (reference sequence). Using reference TRBV30 and TRBJ2-7 for the parts outside the CDR3, the full variable domain is SQTIHQWPATLVQPVGSPLSLECTVEGTSNPNLYWYRQAAGRGLQLLFYSVGIGQISSEVPQNLSASRPQDRQFILSSKKLLLSDSGFYLCAWSQTGYEQYFGPGTRLTVT.

The CDR3 protein is CASSFVPGANVLTF. CDR3 in DNA: TGTGCCAGCAGCTTCGTCCCTGGGGCCAACGTCCTGACTTTC. This chain uses TRBV7-9 with TRBJ2-6; D gene unclear. Germline V CDR1 and CDR2: SEHNR, FQNEAQ (reference sequence). Trimming cost V 3 bases and J 2 bases, with 5 bases left between them. This CDR3 region has 14 residues.

This chain connects TRBV5-5 to TRBJ1-1; 8 nucleotides agree with TRBD1. From germline, CDR1 is SGHKS and CDR2 YYEKEE (reference sequence). The CDR3 contains 15 residues. V shed 0 bases and J 4 bases; nucleotides not matched to a gene: 5. CDR3 sequence: CASSLEDRVGTEAFF. The CDR3 nucleotides read TGTGCCAGCAGCTTGGAGGACAGGGTGGGCACTGAAGCTTTCTTT.

There are a few counts of this clone. V usage is TRBV2 and J usage is TRBJ2-2; 8 bases are shared with TRBD1. J was trimmed by 4 bases and V by 6 bases; bases with no gene match: 7. Germline values: CDR1 SNHLY, CDR2 FYNNEI. CDR3 size: 15 residues. CDR3 sequence (DNA): TGTGCCAGCAGAAGGCAGGGGGCGCGCACCGGGGAGCTGTTTTTT. This translates into CASRRQGARTGELFF.

This sequence joins TRBV5-4 and TRBJ2-7; 9 bases are shared with TRBD2. CDR3 size: 14 residues. The V segment lost 3 bases and the J segment 7 bases; nucleotides outside the gene matches: 8. CDR1 and CDR2 (germline): SGHNT, YYREEE (reference sequence). DNA for the CDR3: TGTGCCAGCAGCTCGCCGGGACTAGCTAAGGAGCAGTACTTC. Its translation is CASSSPGLAKEQYF.

On this clone: One junction end disagrees with the germline gene, perhaps due to a read error. Other DNA sequences in the sample encode the same CDR3. The V and J genes are TRBV6-5 and TRBJ1-5; 9 nucleotides agree with TRBD1. Per the germline V gene, CDR1 is MNHEY and CDR2 is SVGAGI. This CDR3 comprises 13 residues. The CDR3 sequence is CASRTGGNQPQHF. The CDR3 bases are TGTGCCAGCAGAACAGGGGGCAACCAGCCCCAGCATTTT.

The chain combines TRBV4-2 with TRBJ2-5; 10 nucleotides agree with TRBD2. Germline CDR1 reads LGHNA; CDR2 reads YNFKEQ. With V trimmed by 0 bases and J by 5 bases, 9 bases remained unmatched. The CDR3 totals 17 residues. DNA of the CDR3: TGTGCCAGCAGCCAAGATCTAGCTAGCGGGGGCGGCGAGACCCAGTACTTC. As protein: CASSQDLASGGGETQYF.

The genes are TRBV5-1 and TRBJ2-2; D gene ambiguous. Germline V gene data show CDR1 as SGHRS and CDR2 as YFSETQ. V gave up 0 bases and J gave up 5 bases, with 11 bases separating them. This CDR3 comprises 15 residues. The CDR3: CASSLVSIGTGELFF. CDR3 bases: TGCGCCAGCAGCTTGGTCAGTATTGGGACCGGGGAGCTGTTTTTT.

The chain couples TRBV6-5 to TRBJ1-5; unclear D gene. The CDR3 contains 14 residues. V shed 4 bases and J shed 0 bases, with 7 bases lying between them. Germline CDR1 reads MNHEY; CDR2 reads SVGAGI. CDR3 loop: CASSLHFSNQPQHF. The CDR3 bases are TGTGCCAGCAGTTTACACTTTAGCAATCAGCCCCAGCATTTT.

The table lists this clone with a count of one. The chain employs TRBV6-4 and TRBJ2-3; D gene ambiguous. CDR3 length: 13 residues. The germline gives CDR1 MRHNA, CDR2 SNTAGT. Between the trimmed V and J ends, which lost 6 bases and 1 base, there was a span of 8 bases. The CDR3 here is CASSEGGTDTQYF. CDR3 nucleotide sequence: TGTGCCAGCAGCGAAGGAGGCACAGATACGCAGTATTTT.

The CDR3 bases are TGCGCCAGCAGCCAAGGTGAGGGGGAAACTGAAGCTTTCTTT. Translating it yields CASSQGEGETEAFF. This rearrangement joins TRBV4-3 to TRBJ1-1; tentative D call: TRBD1 (6 bases). The germline V gene encodes CDR1 LGHNA and CDR2 YSLEER. CDR3 length equals 14 residues. V lost 1 base to trimming and J lost 5 bases, with 11 bases between them.

V and J are TRBV5-1 and TRBJ2-3; 11 bases match TRBD1. Germline trimming cut 4 bases from V and 5 bases from J; bases unmatched to any gene: 6. CDR3 size: 15 residues. Germline values: CDR1 SGHRS, CDR2 YFSETQ. The CDR3 DNA sequence: TGCGCCAGCAGCCCCGGACAGGGGGCGAAAGATACGCAGTATTTT. Protein: CASSPGQGAKDTQYF.

The chain links TRBV30 to TRBJ1-5; 7 bases map to TRBD1. CDR1 is GTSNPN, CDR2 SVGIG, per germline (reference sequence). V lost 7 bases and J lost 9; bases outside the gene matches: 15. The CDR3 has 14 residues. CDR3 loop: CAYQGGGGLLPQHF. The CDR3 region has the DNA TGTGCCTACCAGGGGGGGGGTGGTCTCCTGCCCCAGCATTTT.

The rearrangement links TRBV6-5 to TRBJ1-1; no clear D gene. With 7 bases removed from V and 1 base from J, the gap between germline ends came to 10 bases. The germline CDR1 and CDR2 sequences are MNHEY and SVGAGI. The CDR3 runs 13 residues. The CDR3 protein is CASTLHGNTEAFF. The CDR3 bases are TGTGCCAGCACTCTACACGGGAACACTGAAGCTTTCTTT.

This clone occurred many times. J is TRBJ1-4 and V is TRBV11-2; D is unresolved. The CDR3 covers 15 residues. CDR1 and CDR2 from the germline V gene are SGHAT and FQNNGV. V was clipped by 4 bases and J by 0 bases, with 9 bases between them. The CDR3 sequence is CASSSSPTTNEKLFF. Written as DNA, the CDR3 is TGTGCCAGCAGCTCGTCCCCAACAACTAATGAAAAACTGTTTTTT. Based on the CDR3 plus reference TRBV11-2 and TRBJ1-4, the full variable domain is EAGVAQSPRYKIIEKRQSVAFWCNPISGHATLYWYQQILGQGPKLLIQFQNNGVVDDSQLPKDRFSAERLKGVDSTLKIQPAKLEDSAVYLCASSSSPTTNEKLFFGSGTQLSVL.

The CDR3 is CASSPPRVGGPDTQYF. The CDR3 coding sequence is TGTGCCAGCTCACCACCAAGGGTAGGGGGCCCAGATACGCAGTATTTT. The genes are TRBV18 and TRBJ2-3, with 7 bases fitting TRBD1. Germline CDR1 reads KGHSH; CDR2 reads LQKENI. The CDR3 is 16 residues long. With V trimmed by 0 bases and J by 4 bases, 7 bases remained unmatched. Together with reference TRBV18 and TRBJ2-3, the CDR3 gives the full variable domain: NAGVMQNPRHLVRRRGQEARLRCSPMKGHSHVYWYRQLPEEGLKFMVYLQKENIIDESGMPKERFSAEFPKEGPSILRIQQVVRGDSAAYFCASSPPRVGGPDTQYFGPGTRLTVL.

The V and J genes are TRBV9 and TRBJ2-7; TRBD1 is a possible D gene (5 bases). V lost 4 bases and J 7 bases, leaving 12 bases between the germline ends. Germline values: CDR1 SGDLS, CDR2 YYNGEE. The CDR3 extends over 12 amino acids. In nucleotides, the CDR3 is TGTGCCAGCAGCACTCAGGGCCGGGAGCAGTACTTC. This codes for CASSTQGREQYF.

Worth noting for this clone: At the DNA level, this CDR3 is encoded by other sequences in the same sample as well. The chain links TRBV18 to TRBJ1-5; D might be TRBD1 (6 bases). V dropped 2 bases and J dropped 0 bases, with 8 bases sitting between them. The germline CDR1 and CDR2 sequences are KGHSH and LQKENI. CDR3 length: 15 residues. This CDR3 reads CASSPGGHSNQPQHF. In DNA form, the CDR3 reads TGTGCCAGCTCACCAGGGGGACATAGCAATCAGCCCCAGCATTTT.

This clone has only one observation. The CDR3 DNA reads as TGTGCCAGCAATAGAAGAGGTGGACTGGGCGAGAACTATGGCTACACCTTC. It translates to CASNRRGGLGENYGYTF. J is TRBJ1-2 and V is TRBV7-9; the D is unclear. The CDR3 is made up of 17 amino acids. V was shortened by 7 bases and J by 2 bases, with 23 bases between the two germline ends. CDR1 is SEHNR, CDR2 FQNEAQ, per germline (reference sequence).

This clone was counted only a few times. CDR3 in DNA: TGCGCCAGCAGCCAAGATTTGCAGAGAAGGACTGAAGCTTTCTTT. As protein: CASSQDLQRRTEAFF. V usage is TRBV4-1 and J usage is TRBJ1-1; D is uncertain. The CDR3 is 15 residues long. V was shortened by 0 bases and J by 5 bases, with 13 bases between the two germline ends. Germline V CDR1 and CDR2: MGHRA, YSYEKL.

This clone was seen many times. The gene calls are TRBV27 and TRBJ2-7; D is possibly TRBD2 (5 bases). The CDR3 is 15 amino acids. V was pared by 5 bases and J by 3 bases, with 17 bases between. Germline values: CDR1 MNHEY, CDR2 SMNVEV (reference sequence). CDR3 DNA: TGTGCCAGCAGTATTGCAGGTGGAGGCGACTACGAGCAGTACTTC. Translated: CASSIAGGGDYEQYF.

The rearrangement links TRBV9 to TRBJ2-5; tentatively, D is TRBD2 (6 bases). Germline CDR1 and CDR2: SGDLS and YYNGEE. This CDR3 has 14 amino acids. Trimming pared 4 bases from V and 9 bases from J, leaving 19 bases between. As DNA, the CDR3 is TGTGCCAGCAGCCCTTACGACCCGGGCGGGGCCCAGTACTTC. It encodes CASSPYDPGGAQYF.

The chain joins TRBV19 to TRBJ2-7, with 12 bases lining up with TRBD2. The junction had 11 bases not matched to a gene; V was cut back by 4 bases and J by 1 base. The CDR3 runs to 18 residues. Looked up from germline, CDR1 is LNHDA and CDR2 is SQIVND (reference sequence). CDR3 coding DNA: TGTGCCAGTAGTACCGGACTAGCGGGAAAGGGTGCTTCCTACGAGCAGTACTTC. Protein sequence: CASSTGLAGKGASYEQYF.

As DNA, the CDR3 is TGTGCCAGCAGTTTTTTCTCTAGCCCTGAAGCTTTCTTT. It is translated as CASSFFSSPEAFF. The chain couples TRBV28 to TRBJ1-1; D gene unclear. The CDR3 is 13 amino acids. With 3 bases removed from V and 6 bases from J, the gap between germline ends came to 11 bases. The germline V gene encodes CDR1 MDHEN and CDR2 SYDVKM.

This chain links TRBV19 with TRBJ1-2, with 7 bases fitting TRBD1. This CDR3 is 14 amino acids long. CDR1 LNHDA and CDR2 SQIVND come from the germline V gene (reference sequence). Losses at the gene ends were 5 bases for V and 2 bases for J; bases not matched to a gene: 5. The CDR3 DNA reads TGTGCCAGTAGTGCCTCGACAGGGAACTATGGCTACACCTTC. It translates to CASSASTGNYGYTF.

The CDR3 nucleotides read TGTGCCAGTAGTGATCGGACAGGGACATATGGCTACACCTTC. The encoded protein is CASSDRTGTYGYTF. This sequence joins TRBV19 and TRBJ1-2, with TRBD1 identical over 8 bases. V lost 5 bases and J lost 5; bases outside the gene matches: 7. The germline gives CDR1 LNHDA, CDR2 SQIVND (reference sequence). The CDR3 covers 14 residues.

V is TRBV10-3 and J is TRBJ2-3; tentative D call: TRBD2 (5 bases). Trimming removed 6 bases from V and 5 bases from J, with 12 bases in between. The CDR3 totals 13 residues. Germline CDR1 ENHRY, CDR2 SYGVKD. The CDR3 reads CAIRLTAGDTQYF. CDR3 coding DNA: TGTGCCATCAGGCTAACGGCGGGAGATACGCAGTATTTT.

The chain uses TRBV6-1 and TRBJ1-2; the match to TRBD1 covers 9 bases. Germline trimming cut 6 bases from V and 8 bases from J; bases unmatched to any gene: 10. Germline V lookup: CDR1 MNHNS, CDR2 SASEGT. The CDR3 totals 14 residues. The CDR3 DNA is TGTGCCAGCAGGCCCCCCGGACAGGGGAGCGGCTACACCTTC. This encodes CASRPPGQGSGYTF.